One and the same sample provided the 20 T cell receptor beta chains below, sequenced in a study of low-dose radiotherapy and immunotherapy resistance in tumors. Regarding time point: before trial treatment. TRAV- and TRBV-specific primers primed first-strand cDNA, covering alpha and beta chains. TCR amplification ran about 20 PCR cycles using constant-region and V-primer adapter primers. MiXCR, applied by TCRdb to the reads, yields one record per CDR3 protein. The sample carries 70,000 to 90,000 distinct CDR3 sequences, roughly 19% recorded once. Sequencing used PBMCs, obtained before treatment. The source of these receptors is a male donor with prostate cancer.

In its sample, this clonotype was seen many times. J is TRBJ1-5 and V is TRBV19; TRBD1 might be the D (5 bases). This CDR3 comprises 16 residues. Trimming took off 7 bases at V and 0 bases at J, with 16 bases between the two ends. CDR1 is LNHDA, CDR2 SQIVND, per germline (reference sequence). CDR3 in DNA: TGTGCCAGTATGAAAGGGGACGAATATAGCAATCAGCCCCAGCATTTT. This translates into CASMKGDEYSNQPQHF.

This clonotype was counted at least ten times. The V gene is TRBV5-1, the J gene TRBJ2-1, with TRBD2 identical over 12 bases. The CDR3 spans 15 residues. Per germline, CDR1 SGHRS and CDR2 YFSETQ. V gave up 1 base and J gave up 10 bases; unmatched junction bases: 6. CDR3 DNA: TGCGCCAGCAGCTTGTCGCTAGCGGGGGGGCAGGAGCAGTTCTTC. Translating it yields CASSLSLAGGQEQFF. The full variable domain, in which reference TRBV5-1 and TRBJ2-1 provide the parts outside the CDR3, is KAGVTQTPRYLIKTRGQQVTLSCSPISGHRSVSWYQQTPGQGLQFLFEYFSETQRNKGNFPGRFSGRQFSNSRSEMNVSTLELGDSALYLCASSLSLAGGQEQFFGPGTRLTVL.

This clonotype was recorded at least ten times. The chain has TRBV30 and TRBJ2-1, with 8 bases matching TRBD2. This CDR3 has 14 amino acids. With V trimmed by 4 bases and J by 6 bases, 8 bases remained unmatched. Germline CDR1 reads GTSNPN; CDR2 reads SVGIG (reference sequence). The CDR3 DNA follows: TGTGCCTGGAACATAGCGGGGCTGGGCAATGAGCAGTTCTTC. This codes for CAWNIAGLGNEQFF.

This clonotype has a count of ten or more. The J gene is TRBJ2-3, the V gene TRBV2; a possible D gene is TRBD1 (5 bases). The CDR3 totals 14 residues. Trimming took 1 base from V and 2 from J, leaving 7 bases between them. CDR1 and CDR2 (germline): SNHLY, FYNNEI. The CDR3: CASSEGTYTDTQYF. The CDR3 DNA follows: TGTGCCAGCAGTGAAGGGACATACACAGATACGCAGTATTTT.

This clonotype was found many times. The V call is TRBV4-2, the J call TRBJ2-5; 9 bases are a match to TRBD2. Germline assignment: CDR1 LGHNA and CDR2 YNFKEQ. V gave up 4 bases and J gave up 2 bases; unmatched junction bases: 2. The CDR3 runs 14 residues. The CDR3 nucleotides read TGTGCCAGCAGCCCGACTAGCGGACAAGAGACCCAGTACTTC. Its translation: CASSPTSGQETQYF.

The chain uses TRBV30 and TRBJ1-5, with TRBD1 matching over 8 bases. The CDR3 runs 13 residues. J gave up 7 bases and V 0 bases, and 2 bases lay outside the gene matches. CDR1 GTSNPN and CDR2 SVGIG come from the germline V gene (reference sequence). Written as DNA, the CDR3 is TGTGCCTGGAGTGTATACAGGGGGCAGCCCCAGCATTTT. Protein product: CAWSVYRGQPQHF.

This clonotype was recorded many times. CDR3 region: CASSEQRQGYGYTF. CDR3 coding DNA: TGCGCCAGCAGCGAGCAGCGACAGGGATATGGCTACACCTTC. The chain joins TRBV4-1 to TRBJ1-2, with TRBD1 matching over 7 bases. CDR1 is MGHRA and CDR2 is YSYEKL in the germline V gene. The trim removed 5 bases at V and 5 bases at J, leaving 8 bases unmatched. The CDR3 covers 14 residues.

The J gene is TRBJ1-1, the V gene TRBV7-2; D might be TRBD1 (5 bases). The CDR3 runs 15 residues. Per the germline V gene, CDR1 is SGHTA and CDR2 is FQGNSA. V shed 1 base and J shed 5 bases, with 14 bases lying between them. CDR3 in amino acids: CASSLGSQGVTEAFF. The CDR3 DNA follows: TGTGCCAGCAGCTTAGGTTCCCAGGGAGTGACTGAAGCTTTCTTT.

This clonotype was recorded many times. The chain uses TRBV11-2 and TRBJ2-1; TRBD2 matches 13 bases. The CDR3 length is 14 residues. CDR1 SGHAT and CDR2 FQNNGV come from the germline V gene. V dropped 7 bases and J dropped 6; count of bases not matched to a gene: 3. This CDR3 reads CASTGLAGSNEQFF. CDR3 bases: TGTGCCAGCACGGGACTAGCGGGAAGCAATGAGCAGTTCTTC.

This clonotype has a count of ten or more. The chain links TRBV18 to TRBJ1-2, with D possibly TRBD1 on 6 matching bases. The CDR3 covers 17 residues. Trimming cost V 4 bases and J 6 bases, with 24 bases left between them. In germline, CDR1 is KGHSH, CDR2 LQKENI. CDR3 DNA sequence: TGTGCCAGCTCACAGGCCGGGGGGCGACAACTTGGAAATGGCTACACCTTC. It is translated as CASSQAGGRQLGNGYTF.

V gene TRBV5-1 combines with J gene TRBJ2-7; 10 bases are shared with TRBD1. The germline V gene has CDR1 SGHRS and CDR2 YFSETQ. V shed 3 bases and J 3 bases; nucleotides not matched to a gene: 6. The length of the CDR3 is 15 residues. The CDR3, as DNA: TGCGCCAGCAGCTCGTTGACAGGGGGCAGCTACGAGCAGTACTTC. Its translation is CASSSLTGGSYEQYF.

The J gene is TRBJ2-1, the V gene TRBV11-3; 8 bases map to TRBD1. Germline lookup yields CDR1 SGHNT and CDR2 YENEEA. This CDR3 has 15 amino acids. V shed 5 bases and J 3 bases; nucleotides not matched to a gene: 6. Written as DNA, the CDR3 is TGTGCCAGCAGCCAAAACAGGGGGTTCTACAATGAGCAGTTCTTC. This sequence encodes CASSQNRGFYNEQFF.

The table lists this clonotype with many counts. The chain recombines TRBV19 with TRBJ2-1; no clear D gene. The germline CDR1 and CDR2 sequences are LNHDA and SQIVND (reference sequence). V lost 5 bases and J 7 bases, leaving 12 bases between the germline ends. This CDR3 is 13 amino acids long. The CDR3 here is CASSLSVSNEQFF. CDR3 in DNA: TGTGCCAGTAGTTTATCAGTCTCTAATGAGCAGTTCTTC.

This clonotype was counted ten times or more. The genes are TRBV6-5 and TRBJ2-1, with 13 bases aligning to TRBD2. CDR1 MNHEY and CDR2 SVGAGI come from the germline V gene. There are 15 residues in the CDR3. After removal of 5 bases from V and 5 bases from J, the junction contained 3 bases not matched to a gene. The CDR3 spells CASSTGTSGDNEQFF. In DNA form, the CDR3 reads TGTGCCAGCAGTACCGGGACTAGCGGGGACAATGAGCAGTTCTTC.

This chain links TRBV3-1 with TRBJ1-5; D call uncertain. The V gene lost 0 bases and the J gene lost 5 bases, with 5 bases spanning the gap. The CDR3 sequence is 13 residues long. The germline V gene encodes CDR1 LGHDT and CDR2 YNNKEL (reference sequence). DNA of the CDR3: TGTGCCAGCAGCCAAGATACCTATCAGCCCCAGCATTTT. Its protein product is CASSQDTYQPQHF.

This clonotype was found many times. This chain connects TRBV12-3 or TRBV12-4 to TRBJ1-1; 9 nucleotides match TRBD1. Trimming cost V 5 bases and J 10 bases; bases outside gene matches: 2. This CDR3 is 11 amino acids long. The CDR3 sequence: CASSMTGGAFF. The CDR3, as DNA: TGTGCCAGCAGTATGACAGGGGGAGCTTTCTTT.

Comments on this clonotype: With only one base between it and a far larger clone, this is likely a read error. The J gene is TRBJ2-2, the V gene TRBV13; TRBD2 matches at 9 bases. The CDR3 has 16 residues. The germline V gene has CDR1 PRHDT and CDR2 FYEKMQ (reference sequence). The DNA for the CDR3 is TGTGCCAGCAGCCCCGAGGCCGGGACTAGCACCGGGGAGCTGATTTTT. Translation: CASSPEAGTSTGELIF. Variable domain in full (rest from reference TRBV13 and TRBJ2-2): AAGVIQSPRHLIKEKRETATLKCYPIPRHDTVYWYQQGPGQDPQFLISFYEKMQSDKGSIPDRFSAQQFSDYHSELNMSSLELGDSALYFCASSPEAGTSTGELIFGEGSRLTVL.

This clonotype has at least ten counts. This sequence joins TRBV20-1 and TRBJ2-1; TRBD2 might be the D (5 bases). The CDR3 spans 15 residues. V dropped 0 bases and J dropped 0 bases, with 9 bases sitting between them. CDR1 is DFQATT, CDR2 SNEGSKA, per germline (reference sequence). CDR3 DNA: TGCAGTGCTAGAGATCGGGGTAGCTCCTACAATGAGCAGTTCTTC. The encoded protein is CSARDRGSSYNEQFF.

This clonotype was seen at least ten times. The CDR3 here is CATRTGPKSPLHF. DNA for the CDR3: TGTGCCACTCGAACAGGGCCGAAATCACCCCTCCACTTT. The rearrangement joins TRBV2 to TRBJ1-6; possible D gene TRBD1, 6 bases. The germline V gene encodes CDR1 SNHLY and CDR2 FYNNEI. V was cut by 10 bases and J by 10 bases, with 17 bases left in between. The CDR3 is 13 amino acids.

This chain joins TRBV28 and TRBJ1-2; weak D call: TRBD1 (5 bases). Germline V gives CDR1 MDHEN, CDR2 SYDVKM. This CDR3 is built from 16 residues. V shed 2 bases and J shed 2 bases, with 15 bases lying between them. This CDR3 is CASSLSPRAGNYGYTF. The DNA of the CDR3 is TGTGCCAGCAGTTTAAGCCCCCGGGCAGGGAACTATGGCTACACCTTC.